These T cell receptor beta chains were read from a single sample in a study of cytomegalovirus exposure and HLA in healthy donors. The repertoire was sequenced with immunoSEQ multiplex PCR; TCRdb's copy has only in-frame clones and lacks some. The sample records roughly 180,000 clones, roughly 86% being singletons. The specimen sequenced was PBMCs. These receptor sequences come from a girl between 5 and 17 years old in good health and CMV-seropositive. The CDR3 runs from the conserved cysteine through the conserved F or W. A D gene is named only where the DNA matches it firmly. Clone size is stated in some rows and not others, as once, few, many or a class when expanded.

-	TRBV27	TRBJ2-3	TRBD1	CASSLSNWDRALTDTQYF	TGTGCCAGCAGTTTATCGAATTGGGACAGAGCCCTCACAGATACGCAGTATTTT
-	TRBV9	TRBJ1-1	-	CASSLSPVNTEAFF	TGTGCCAGCAGCTTATCCCCTGTGAACACTGAAGCTTTCTTT
-	TRBV7-3	TRBJ2-5	-	CASSLFRGNQETQYF	TGTGCCAGCAGCTTATTTAGGGGAAACCAAGAGACCCAGTACTTC
-	TRBV4-1	TRBJ2-2	TRBD2	CASSRRREGVTSGGPGELFF	TGCGCCAGCAGCCGACGTAGGGAGGGGGTGACTAGCGGGGGCCCCGGGGAGCTGTTTTTT
-	TRBV29-1	TRBJ1-2	TRBD1	CSVEVPGQGALNYGYTF	TGCAGCGTTGAGGTACCGGGACAGGGGGCATTAAACTATGGCTACACCTTC
once	TRBV7-9	TRBJ1-5	-	CASSLVSGEQPQHF	TGTGCCAGCAGCTTAGTGTCTGGAGAGCAGCCCCAGCATTTT
-	TRBV2	TRBJ1-1	-	CASSGEGVGDTEAFF	TGTGCCAGCAGTGGTGAGGGGGTTGGGGACACTGAAGCTTTCTTT
-	TRBV29-1	TRBJ1-1	-	CSVERSPSTEAFF	TGCAGCGTTGAACGGAGCCCGAGCACTGAAGCTTTCTTT
-	TRBV6-6	TRBJ1-6	TRBD1	CASSAQARGDSPLHF	TGTGCCAGCAGTGCGCAGGCCAGGGGGGATTCACCCCTCCACTTT
-	TRBV9	TRBJ1-1	-	CASSSRQTVGEAFF	TGTGCCAGCAGCTCCCGACAGACAGTGGGTGAAGCTTTCTTT
-	TRBV5-1	TRBJ2-1	TRBD1	CASSWTLTGGNEQFF	TGCGCCAGCAGCTGGACCCTAACAGGGGGCAATGAGCAGTTCTTC
-	TRBV9	TRBJ2-1	TRBD1	CASSAQGDISVEQFF	TGTGCCAGCAGCGCTCAGGGGGACATAAGCGTTGAGCAGTTCTTC
-	TRBV12-5	TRBJ2-5	-	CASGLGASKETQYF	TGTGCTAGTGGTTTGGGGGCCAGCAAAGAGACCCAGTACTTC
-	TRBV19	TRBJ1-2	-	CASSIDIKNLENRYGYTF	TGTGCCAGTAGTATAGATATAAAGAATCTCGAAAATCGGTATGGCTACACCTTC
few	TRBV10-3	TRBJ2-1	-	CAINRDSNYNEQFF	TGTGCCATTAACCGGGACTCCAACTACAATGAGCAGTTCTTC
-	TRBV5-5	TRBJ1-2	-	CASSFGEYGYTF	TGTGCCAGCAGCTTTGGGGAGTATGGCTACACCTTC
-	TRBV9	TRBJ1-6	TRBD1	CASSADRGDYNSPLHF	TGTGCCAGCAGCGCGGACAGGGGGGACTATAATTCACCCCTCCACTTT
-	TRBV5-8	TRBJ1-2	-	CASSLVQSDGYTF	TGTGCCAGCAGCTTGGTACAGAGTGATGGCTACACCTTC
-	TRBV7-9	TRBJ2-5	-	CASSHPILGRQRETQYF	TGTGCCAGCAGCCACCCGATATTGGGGAGGCAGAGGGAGACCCAGTACTTC
-	TRBV10-3	TRBJ1-1	TRBD1	CAISHAGTGNGAFF	TGTGCCATCAGTCACGCCGGGACAGGGAACGGAGCTTTCTTT
-	TRBV5-1	TRBJ1-2	-	CASSSGGAEDYGYTF	TGCGCCAGCAGTTCCGGGGGGGCCGAGGACTATGGCTACACCTTC
once	TRBV19	TRBJ1-6	TRBD1	CASKDPGQDNSPLHF	TGTGCCAGTAAAGACCCGGGACAGGATAATTCACCCCTCCACTTT
-	TRBV6-1	TRBJ1-3	TRBD1	CASSQGQRNTIYF	TGTGCCAGCAGCCAGGGACAGAGAAACACCATATATTTT
-	TRBV7-8	TRBJ2-5	-	CASSSTRRGMYQETQYF	TGTGCCAGCAGCTCAACCCGACGGGGGATGTACCAAGAGACCCAGTACTTC
-	TRBV5-1	TRBJ2-5	-	CASSAWTTQETQYF	TGCGCCAGCAGCGCGTGGACTACACAAGAGACCCAGTACTTC
-	TRBV7-2	TRBJ1-2	TRBD1	CASSYDRDDYGYTF	TGTGCCAGCAGCTACGACAGGGACGACTATGGCTACACCTTC
-	TRBV19	TRBJ1-1	-	CASSIAGEAFF	TGTGCCAGTAGTATAGCGGGTGAAGCTTTCTTT
once	TRBV7-2	TRBJ1-5	-	CASSLTGWADQPQHF	TGTGCCAGCAGCTTAACAGGGTGGGCGGATCAGCCCCAGCATTTT
-	TRBV6-1	TRBJ2-7	TRBD1	CASSEGRGYPNYEQYF	TGTGCCAGCAGTGAAGGCAGGGGGTACCCGAACTACGAGCAGTACTTC
-	TRBV13	TRBJ2-7	-	CASSPWAAYEQYF	TGTGCCAGCAGCCCCTGGGCAGCCTACGAGCAGTACTTC
once	TRBV6-5	TRBJ1-4	-	CASRATNEKLFF	TGTGCCAGCCGTGCAACTAATGAAAAACTGTTTTTT
few	TRBV6-5	TRBJ2-1	-	CASSSNRGGNEQFF	TGTGCCAGCAGCTCCAACAGGGGGGGAAATGAGCAGTTCTTC
-	TRBV7-3	TRBJ1-1	-	CASSPQGLGTEAFF	TGTGCCAGCAGCCCACAGGGTCTGGGCACTGAAGCTTTCTTT
once	TRBV6-6	TRBJ1-4	-	CASSYSESNEKLFF	TGTGCCAGCAGTTACTCGGAGTCTAATGAAAAACTGTTTTTT
once	TRBV2	TRBJ2-1	-	CASSEAVRSSSYNEQFF	TGTGCCAGCAGTGAAGCGGTAAGGAGTTCCTCCTACAATGAGCAGTTCTTC
-	TRBV19	TRBJ2-2	-	CASSKGTNTGELFF	TGTGCCAGTAGTAAGGGGACTAACACCGGGGAGCTGTTTTTT
few	TRBV5-6	TRBJ2-7	-	CASSAQQGFDEQYF	TGTGCCAGCAGCGCTCAACAGGGTTTCGACGAGCAGTACTTC
once	TRBV5-1	TRBJ2-1	TRBD1	CASSLRGTGFYNEQFF	TGCGCCAGCAGCTTGAGGGGGACAGGGTTTTACAATGAGCAGTTCTTC
-	TRBV5-4	TRBJ1-2	TRBD1	CASSLVGTAYGYTF	TGTGCCAGCAGCTTGGTGGGGACAGCCTATGGCTACACCTTC
few	TRBV6-4	TRBJ2-2	-	CASSLSAGWDTGELFF	TGTGCCAGCAGTCTCTCGGCCGGGTGGGACACCGGGGAGCTGTTTTTT
-	TRBV27	TRBJ2-3	-	CASSLSGRGRTDTQYF	TGTGCCAGCAGTTTATCGGGGCGGGGGCGCACAGATACGCAGTATTTT
-	TRBV25-1	TRBJ1-2	TRBD1	CASRGTANYGYTF	TGTGCCAGCAGGGGGACAGCTAACTATGGCTACACCTTC
-	TRBV5-1	TRBJ2-7	-	CASSLNRDEQYF	TGCGCCAGCAGCTTGAACAGGGACGAGCAGTACTTC
-	TRBV25-1	TRBJ2-7	-	CASSELRGSSYEQYF	TGTGCCAGCAGTGAACTTCGGGGGTCCTCCTACGAGCAGTACTTC
-	TRBV18	TRBJ1-2	TRBD1	CASSPSPGGYGYTF	TGTGCCAGCTCACCATCTCCAGGGGGCTATGGCTACACCTTC
-	TRBV11-2	TRBJ2-1	-	CASSLVVGSYNEQFF	TGTGCCAGCAGCTTAGTCGTCGGCTCCTACAATGAGCAGTTCTTC
-	TRBV6-1	TRBJ2-7	TRBD1	CASSPAGQAYEQYF	TGTGCCAGCAGCCCTGCCGGACAGGCCTACGAGCAGTACTTC
once	TRBV7-2	TRBJ1-5	-	CASSLIRDQPQHF	TGTGCCAGCAGCTTGATCCGGGATCAGCCCCAGCATTTT
-	TRBV7-9	TRBJ1-1	-	CASSLGILRTEAFF	TGTGCCAGCAGCCTCGGGATACTACGGACTGAAGCTTTCTTT
-	TRBV7-3	TRBJ1-5	-	CASRPDRRSNQPQHF	TGTGCCAGCAGACCAGACAGGCGGAGCAATCAGCCCCAGCATTTT
-	TRBV7-3	TRBJ2-7	-	CASSLNATGEQYF	TGTGCCAGCAGCTTAAACGCGACCGGGGAGCAGTACTTC
-	TRBV2	TRBJ1-6	-	CASSLRRSHNSPLHF	TGTGCCAGCAGCCTACGACGGAGCCATAATTCACCCCTCCACTTT